A single sample is the source of the 21 T cell receptor beta chains below, sequenced in a study of blood T cells in healthy people across ages. The authors ran a second PCR of about 7 to 12 cycles using a sample-barcoded 5' primer and a J-beta primer mix. TCRdb passed the 5' RACE reads through MiXCR, listing each CDR3 protein once. The sample contains 650,000 or so distinct CDR3 sequences, roughly half of which appear only once. The source material was blood. These receptors were collected from a woman of 80 years or more in good health.

This clonotype was found a few times. V gene TRBV18 combines with J gene TRBJ1-4; D is unresolved. The V and J ends lost 2 bases and 7 bases respectively, with 8 bases between them. Looked up from germline, CDR1 is KGHSH and CDR2 is LQKENI. CDR3 size: 13 residues. CDR3 residues: CASSPGVGEKLFF. CDR3 bases: TGTGCCAGCTCACCAGGAGTTGGTGAAAAACTGTTTTTT.

The chain recombines TRBV7-3 with TRBJ2-3; the match to TRBD2 covers 8 bases. Per germline, CDR1 SGHTA and CDR2 FQGTGA. The CDR3 sequence is 17 residues long. V lost 5 bases, J lost 0 bases, and 10 bases stayed unmatched. The DNA of the CDR3 is TGTGCCAGCAGCGCACATAGGAGCGGGAGTAGCACAGATACGCAGTATTTT. Its protein is CASSAHRSGSSTDTQYF.

The gene calls are TRBV7-9 and TRBJ2-1; D gene uncertain. Trimming pared 11 bases from V and 4 bases from J, leaving 12 bases between. Germline loops: CDR1 SEHNR, CDR2 FQNEAQ (reference sequence). The CDR3 runs 12 residues. CDR3 nucleotide sequence: TGTGCCGCTACCTCTACTTACAATGAGCAGTTCTTC. This sequence encodes CAATSTYNEQFF. Based on the CDR3 plus reference TRBV7-9 and TRBJ2-1, the full variable domain is DTGVSQNPRHKITKRGQNVTFRCDPISEHNRLYWYRQTLGQGPEFLTYFQNEAQLEKSRLLSDRFSAERPKGSFSTLEIQRTEQGDSAMYLCAATSTYNEQFFGPGTRLTVL.

This clonotype was recorded many times. The chain has TRBV5-5 and TRBJ1-6, with no clear D. The germline gives CDR1 SGHKS, CDR2 YYEKEE (reference sequence). The germline V and J ends were trimmed by 0 bases and 9 bases, with 13 bases remaining between them. The CDR3 consists of 15 residues. CDR3 protein: CASSLVGIIGSPLHF. The CDR3 DNA follows: TGTGCCAGCAGCTTGGTGGGGATTATCGGTTCACCCCTCCACTTT.

J is TRBJ2-4 and V is TRBV18, with 8 bases aligning to TRBD2. Matching the DNA end better, TRBJ2-7 makes the J call doubtful. The CDR3 has 15 residues. Germline V lookup: CDR1 KGHSH, CDR2 LQKENI. In DNA form, the CDR3 reads TGTGCCAGCTCACCACCCGGGGGGGCCAGTTACGAGCAGTACTTC. This codes for CASSPPGGASYEQYF.

The chain combines TRBV20-1 with TRBJ2-3; TRBD1 agrees at 10 bases. The CDR3 sequence is 16 residues long. J was trimmed by 0 bases and V by 6 bases; bases with no gene match: 9. The germline V gene encodes CDR1 DFQATT and CDR2 SNEGSKA (reference sequence). CDR3 coding DNA: TGCAGTGCAAAGGGACAGGGGCTACTGAGCACAGATACGCAGTATTTT. It specifies CSAKGQGLLSTDTQYF.

This clonotype was counted many times. This CDR3 is CASSLQTNTEAFF. In DNA form, the CDR3 reads TGCGCCAGCAGCTTACAGACGAACACTGAAGCTTTCTTT. The chain joins TRBV5-1 to TRBJ1-1; D is unresolved. Trimming removed 2 bases at V and 1 base at J, with 6 bases between. Looked up from germline, CDR1 is SGHRS and CDR2 is YFSETQ. CDR3 size: 13 residues.

This clonotype was seen ten or more times. CDR3 nucleotide sequence: TGTGCCAGCAGCCCTAGGACTAGCGTGCACACAGATACGCAGTATTTT. It translates to CASSPRTSVHTDTQYF. This chain joins TRBV3-1 and TRBJ2-3; 9 bases agree with TRBD2. Germline values: CDR1 LGHDT, CDR2 YNNKEL (reference sequence). The V and J ends lost 4 bases and 2 bases, in that order; junction bases with no gene match: 7. CDR3 size: 16 residues.

Comment on this clonotype: Its ends do not fully match the called genes, so a read error is possible. V usage is TRBV29-1 and J usage is TRBJ2-7; 12 bases fit TRBD1. Germline V gives CDR1 SQVTM, CDR2 ANQGSEA. The CDR3 has 12 amino acids. CDR3 DNA sequence: TGCAGCGTCGGGACAGGGGGCTACGTGCAGTACTTC. Residues: CSVGTGGYVQYF.

This clonotype was observed many times. The V call is TRBV12-3 or TRBV12-4, the J call TRBJ2-5; D uncertain. This CDR3 comprises 15 residues. Deletions cut 5 bases from V and 2 bases from J, with 15 bases between. In DNA, the CDR3 is TGTGCCAGCAGTCCTCCGTCGGGTTGGCAAGAGACCCAGTACTTC. Its translation is CASSPPSGWQETQYF.

This chain connects TRBV15 to TRBJ2-3, with 7 bases that match TRBD2. CDR1 and CDR2 from the germline V gene are LNHNV and YYDKDF (reference sequence). V lost 5 bases, J lost 6 bases, and 5 bases stayed unmatched. This CDR3 has 13 residues. The CDR3 sequence: CATSGGLGDTQYF. CDR3 sequence (DNA): TGTGCCACCAGCGGAGGACTAGGGGATACGCAGTATTTT.

This chain links TRBV20-1 with TRBJ2-3, with D maybe TRBD1 (6 bases). V was pared by 6 bases and J by 2 bases, with 15 bases between. There are 14 residues in the CDR3. Germline assignment: CDR1 DFQATT and CDR2 SNEGSKA (reference sequence). CDR3 sequence (DNA): TGCAGTGCACCTCGGACAGCTTCCACAGATACGCAGTATTTT. It specifies CSAPRTASTDTQYF.

The chain joins TRBV6-6 to TRBJ1-2, with TRBD1 matching 10 bases. The CDR3 has 13 amino acids. V shed 5 bases, J shed 4 bases, and the junction held 1 base outside the gene matches. Germline assignment: CDR1 MNHNY and CDR2 SVGAGI (reference sequence). The CDR3 coding sequence is TGTGCCAGCAGTGGGACAGGGGCCTATGGCTACACCTTC. Protein product: CASSGTGAYGYTF.

This clonotype was detected only a few times. The chain recombines TRBV7-2 with TRBJ2-3; TRBD2 matches 10 bases. The CDR3 has 15 residues. Germline V gene sequence: CDR1 SGHTA, CDR2 FQGNSA. V lost 5 bases, J lost 6 bases, and 8 bases stayed unmatched. In DNA form, the CDR3 reads TGTGCCAGCAGCACCCTAGCGGGGGCACCCGATACGCAGTATTTT. Its protein product is CASSTLAGAPDTQYF.

This clonotype was detected a few times. The rearrangement joins TRBV27 to TRBJ2-4; tentative D call: TRBD1 (5 bases). Germline lookup yields CDR1 MNHEY and CDR2 SMNVEV (reference sequence). The CDR3 spans 14 residues. V lost 0 bases to trimming and J lost 8 bases, with 11 bases between them. CDR3 region: CASSLSWGGDIQYF. In DNA, the CDR3 is TGTGCCAGCAGTTTATCATGGGGCGGAGACATTCAGTACTTC.

This clonotype was detected ten times or more. The chain links TRBV20-1 to TRBJ1-2; D is ambiguous. The germline V gene encodes CDR1 DFQATT and CDR2 SNEGSKA (reference sequence). This CDR3 region has 12 residues. The CDR3 reads CSAPSGSHGYTF. In DNA, the CDR3 is TGCAGCGCTCCGTCGGGGTCTCATGGCTACACCTTC.

The rearrangement links TRBV20-1 to TRBJ1-1; maybe TRBD1 (6 bases). The CDR3 extends over 11 amino acids. Trimming cost V 8 bases and J 8 bases, with 15 bases left between them. Germline assignment: CDR1 DFQATT and CDR2 SNEGSKA (reference sequence). The CDR3 sequence: CSTTQDSEAFF. The CDR3 nucleotides read TGCAGTACGACCCAGGACAGCGAAGCTTTCTTT.

A remark on this clonotype: A much bigger clone sits one base away, suggesting this may be a read error. The chain is built from TRBV9 and TRBJ2-1, with D perhaps matching TRBD2 (7 bases). The germline CDR1 and CDR2 sequences are SGDLS and YYNGEE. The CDR3 spans 15 residues. The CDR3 DNA sequence: TGTGTCAGCAGCCCAGAGGGGGACTATTACAATGAGCAGTTCTTC. Translating it yields CVSSPEGDYYNEQFF.

The table lists this clonotype with a few counts. The chain joins TRBV20-1 to TRBJ1-5; D not certain. The CDR3 is 15 residues long. Trimming removed 6 bases from V and 5 bases from J, with 20 bases in between. Germline CDR1 and CDR2: DFQATT and SNEGSKA (reference sequence). The CDR3: CSALGPARRDQPQHF. CDR3 bases: TGCAGTGCCCTCGGACCTGCAAGAAGAGATCAGCCCCAGCATTTT.

The chain joins TRBV20-1 to TRBJ2-7; the D is unclear. Trimming took off 3 bases at V and 1 base at J, with 7 bases between the two ends. Germline-derived CDR1 and CDR2 are DFQATT and SNEGSKA (reference sequence). The CDR3 runs 12 residues. CDR3 residues: CSASPESYEQYF. In DNA form, the CDR3 reads TGCAGTGCTAGCCCAGAATCCTACGAGCAGTACTTC.

CDR3 protein: CASTSRGGTEAFF. Written as DNA, the CDR3 is TGTGCCAGCACCTCACGGGGTGGCACTGAAGCTTTCTTT. V and J are TRBV21-1 and TRBJ1-1. TRBV21-1 counts as a pseudogene. The CDR3 runs to 13 residues.